Shown below are 20 T cell receptor beta chains from a single sample sequenced in a study of CD8+CD57+ T cells in acquired aplastic anemia. The patients chosen for sequencing had shown expansion of CD8+CD57+ cells (detected by flow cytometry). The template used for profiling TCR beta VDJ and CDR3 was genomic DNA. TCRdb reprocessed the reads via MiXCR and lists one record per CDR3 protein. The data contain some 170,000 distinct CDR3 sequences, around 48% of them singletons. Sequenced material: sorted CD4+, CD8+, or CD8+CD57+ T cells (not recorded which) from PBMCs. All receptors derive from a human donor with aplastic anemia.

This clonotype has more than one count but fewer than ten. CDR3 sequence (DNA): TGTGCCAGCAGGGCGGACAGGGCCCTAGGGCAGCCCCAGCATTTT. As protein: CASRADRALGQPQHF. The genes are TRBV2 and TRBJ1-5; 8 positions agree with TRBD1. V trimming: 6 bases; J trimming: 7 bases; junction bases outside the gene matches: 11. CDR3 length: 15 amino acids. In germline, CDR1 is SNHLY, CDR2 FYNNEI.

This chain connects TRBV19 to TRBJ2-3, with a possible D match to TRBD1 (6 bases). Trimming removed 3 bases at V and 4 bases at J, with 17 bases between. CDR1 is LNHDA and CDR2 is SQIVND in the germline V gene (reference sequence). This CDR3 spans 16 amino acids. The CDR3: CASSIQGWLTADTQYF. Written as DNA, the CDR3 is TGTGCCAGTAGTATCCAGGGGTGGTTGACGGCAGATACGCAGTATTTT.

The rearrangement uses TRBV14 and TRBJ2-7; 10 bases line up with TRBD2. Germline V CDR1 and CDR2: SGHDN, FVKESK. The CDR3 contains 13 residues. The J segment lost 2 bases and the V segment lost 8 bases, leaving 3 bases of the junction unmatched. The CDR3 coding sequence is TGTGCCAGCTCCAGCGGGGGGGCCTACGAGCAGTACTTC. The encoded protein is CASSSGGAYEQYF.

This chain links TRBV20-1 with TRBJ2-5; a possible D gene is TRBD2 (6 bases). This CDR3 has 12 residues. CDR1 and CDR2 from the germline V gene are DFQATT and SNEGSKA (reference sequence). V was pared by 6 bases and J by 4 bases, with 12 bases between. Here the CDR3 DNA reads TGCAGTGCCCTCTACGGGAGAGAGACCCAGTACTTC. It translates to CSALYGRETQYF.

Many counts were recorded for this clonotype. V usage is TRBV6-1 and J usage is TRBJ2-7; 13 bases are shared with TRBD2. The CDR3 extends over 15 amino acids. Trimming at V came to 3 bases and at J to 4 bases, leaving 3 bases not matched to a gene. Germline CDR1 and CDR2: MNHNS and SASEGT. The CDR3 nucleotides are TGTGCCAGCAGTGAGGGACTAGCGGGGAAATACGAGCAGTACTTC. It translates to CASSEGLAGKYEQYF.

This clonotype came up a few times. The chain links TRBV6-1 to TRBJ2-2; either TRBD1 or TRBD2 may fit D (5 bases each). The germline V and J ends were trimmed by 10 bases and 1 base, with 13 bases remaining between them. CDR3 size: 14 residues. Germline V gives CDR1 MNHNS, CDR2 SASEGT. The CDR3 here is CATTGRRNTGELFF. The CDR3 bases are TGTGCCACGACGGGACGGCGGAACACCGGGGAGCTGTTTTTT.

This clonotype was found many times. The CDR3 loop reads CATSYLTMTGQETQYF. In nucleotides, the CDR3 is TGTGCCACCTCTTATCTTACGATGACAGGGCAAGAGACCCAGTACTTC. The V and J genes are TRBV19 and TRBJ2-5, with 7 nucleotides matching TRBD1. With V trimmed by 10 bases and J by 2 bases, 16 bases remained unmatched. The CDR3 sequence is 16 residues long. Germline V gene data show CDR1 as LNHDA and CDR2 as SQIVND (reference sequence).

This clonotype was recorded once. J is TRBJ1-5 and V is TRBV10-3, with D hard to call. This CDR3 region has 15 residues. The germline gives CDR1 ENHRY, CDR2 SYGVKD. Trimming stripped 5 bases from V and 3 bases from J, with 14 bases between. The CDR3 region is CAISQGIGNNQPQHF. CDR3 nucleotide sequence: TGTGCCATCAGTCAAGGAATAGGTAACAATCAGCCCCAGCATTTT.

This clonotype was counted many times. The rearrangement uses TRBV5-8 and TRBJ1-2, with D uncertain. The CDR3 has 14 residues. V was shortened by 6 bases and J by 0 bases, with 12 bases between the two germline ends. The germline CDR1 and CDR2 sequences are SGHTS and YDEGEE. The DNA for the CDR3 is TGTGCCAGCAACTTACAAGGCGCTAACTATGGCTACACCTTC. Protein: CASNLQGANYGYTF.

This clonotype was detected many times. The chain uses TRBV4-1 and TRBJ1-2; D gene ambiguous. CDR3 length equals 15 residues. V lost 0 bases and J lost 3, with 11 bases in between. Germline lookup yields CDR1 MGHRA and CDR2 YSYEKL. CDR3 DNA sequence: TGCGCCAGCAGCCAAGAGGGCAGCGAGGACTATGGCTACACCTTC. It codes for CASSQEGSEDYGYTF.

About this clonotype itself: One base away lies a much larger clone, so this may be a sequencing read error. The chain combines TRBV5-1 with TRBJ2-3, with 11 bases fitting TRBD2. This CDR3 spans 17 amino acids. The ends lost 0 bases at V and 2 bases at J; junction bases unmatched: 5. The germline V gene has CDR1 SGHRS and CDR2 YFSETQ. The CDR3 DNA reads as TGCGCCAGCAGCTTGGGACTAGCGGGACAGAACACAGATACGCAGTATTTT. Translating it yields CASSLGLAGQNTDTQYF.

Ten or more counts support this clonotype. This chain links TRBV5-1 with TRBJ2-7, with a tentative D call TRBD1 (5 bases). This CDR3 has 14 residues. Trimming stripped 0 bases from V and 2 bases from J, with 9 bases between. Germline V gene data show CDR1 as SGHRS and CDR2 as YFSETQ. The CDR3 coding sequence is TGCGCCAGCAGCTTGGGTCAGGGTCCCTACGAGCAGTACTTC. Translation gives CASSLGQGPYEQYF.

Ten or more counts support this clonotype. The chain combines TRBV19 with TRBJ1-3; 7 positions match TRBD1. There are 15 residues in the CDR3. Trimming removed 6 bases from V and 0 bases from J; junction bases left unmatched: 5. The V gene's germline CDR1 is LNHDA and CDR2 SQIVND (reference sequence). The CDR3 loop reads CASRGTDSSGNTIYF. CDR3 bases: TGTGCCAGTAGGGGGACAGACAGCTCTGGAAACACCATATATTTT.

V and J are TRBV6-1 and TRBJ1-3; 8 nucleotides line up with TRBD1. CDR3 size: 14 residues. Germline lookup yields CDR1 MNHNS and CDR2 SASEGT. The junction had 5 bases not matched to a gene; V was cut back by 6 bases and J by 4 bases. Here the CDR3 DNA reads TGTGCCAGCAGCGGGGGACAGGCCGGAAACACCATATATTTT. Amino acid sequence: CASSGGQAGNTIYF.

This clonotype is termed medium-sized (0.01 to 0.1%). This chain joins TRBV19 and TRBJ1-5; D is unresolved. Looked up from germline, CDR1 is LNHDA and CDR2 is SQIVND (reference sequence). V was trimmed by 5 bases and J by 2 bases, leaving 16 bases between them. The CDR3 is 16 amino acids. CDR3 DNA sequence: TGTGCCAGTAGTCCGCCATTAAAAGGTCGCAATCAGCCCCAGCATTTT. Its translation: CASSPPLKGRNQPQHF.

This chain links TRBV7-9 with TRBJ1-2; D is uncertain. The CDR3 has 12 residues. Trimming pared 5 bases from V and 4 bases from J, leaving 8 bases between. The germline CDR1 and CDR2 sequences are SEHNR and FQNEAQ (reference sequence). The DNA of the CDR3 is TGTGCCAGCAGCGCCCGCCCCTATGGCTACACCTTC. Translation: CASSARPYGYTF.

In regard to this clonotype: At one end the junction does not follow the germline gene, possibly because of a read error. The gene calls are TRBV7-8 and TRBJ2-7; tentatively, D is TRBD1 (5 bases). CDR1 and CDR2 from the germline V gene are SGHVS and FQNEAQ. The CDR3 spans 12 residues. CDR3 protein: CASTLPGFEQYF. In DNA, the CDR3 is TGTGCCAGCACCTTACCAGGGTTCGAGCAGTACTTC. Full variable domain (outside the CDR3, taken from reference TRBV7-8 and TRBJ2-7): GAGVSQSPRYKVAKRGQDVALRCDPISGHVSLFWYQQALGQGPEFLTYFQNEAQLDKSGLPSDRFFAERPEGSVSTLKIQRTQQEDSAVYLCASTLPGFEQYFGPGTRLTVT.

This rearrangement joins TRBV7-6 to TRBJ1-6; the match to TRBD1 covers 7 bases. Trimming removed 1 base from V and 5 bases from J; junction bases left unmatched: 2. This CDR3 region has 15 residues. Germline CDR1 SGHVS, CDR2 FNYEAQ. CDR3 region: CASSLGQGDNSPLHF. The CDR3 nucleotides are TGTGCCAGCAGCTTAGGGCAGGGGGATAATTCACCCCTCCACTTT. The full variable domain, completed using reference TRBV7-6 and TRBJ1-6, is GAGVSQSPRYKVTKRGQDVALRCDPISGHVSLYWYRQALGQGPEFLTYFNYEAQQDKSGLPNDRFSAERPEGSISTLTIQRTEQRDSAMYRCASSLGQGDNSPLHFGNGTRLTVT.

This clonotype was seen ten or more times. The rearrangement joins TRBV9 to TRBJ1-1, with D uncertain. CDR3 length: 15 residues. Germline CDR1 SGDLS, CDR2 YYNGEE. V was trimmed by 0 bases and J by 1 base, leaving 10 bases between them. The CDR3 is CASSVGSLGNTEAFF. CDR3 nucleotides: TGTGCCAGCAGCGTAGGAAGTCTGGGGAACACTGAAGCTTTCTTT.

Ten or more counts support this clonotype. The chain is built from TRBV12-3 or TRBV12-4 and TRBJ2-1; unclear D gene. Between the trimmed V and J ends, which lost 2 bases and 6 bases, there was a span of 14 bases. There are 15 residues in the CDR3. The CDR3 sequence is CASSLIGSSPNEQFF. CDR3 nucleotides: TGTGCCAGCAGTTTAATCGGGTCCTCACCCAATGAGCAGTTCTTC.